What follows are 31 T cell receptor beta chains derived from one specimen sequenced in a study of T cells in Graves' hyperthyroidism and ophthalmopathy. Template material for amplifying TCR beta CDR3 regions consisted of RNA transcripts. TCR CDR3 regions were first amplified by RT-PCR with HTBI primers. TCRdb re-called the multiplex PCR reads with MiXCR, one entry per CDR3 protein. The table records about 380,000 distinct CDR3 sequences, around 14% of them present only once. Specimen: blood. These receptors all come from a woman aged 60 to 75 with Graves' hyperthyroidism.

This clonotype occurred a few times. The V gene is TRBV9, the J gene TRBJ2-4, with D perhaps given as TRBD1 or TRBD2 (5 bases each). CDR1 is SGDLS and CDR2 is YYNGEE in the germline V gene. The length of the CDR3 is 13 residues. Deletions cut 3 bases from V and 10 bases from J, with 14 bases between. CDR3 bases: TGTGCCAGCAGCGCGGGGCCAAGTGGGATTCAGTACTTC. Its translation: CASSAGPSGIQYF.

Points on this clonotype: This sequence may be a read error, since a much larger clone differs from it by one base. The CDR3 is CASSRKTETYTDTQYF. The CDR3 nucleotides read TGTGCCAGCTCACGGAAGACAGAGACCTACACAGATACGCAGTATTTT. The chain uses TRBV18 and TRBJ2-3, with D maybe TRBD1 (5 bases). From germline, CDR1 is KGHSH and CDR2 LQKENI. The CDR3 has 16 residues. Between the trimmed V and J ends, which lost 4 bases and 2 bases, there was a span of 16 bases.

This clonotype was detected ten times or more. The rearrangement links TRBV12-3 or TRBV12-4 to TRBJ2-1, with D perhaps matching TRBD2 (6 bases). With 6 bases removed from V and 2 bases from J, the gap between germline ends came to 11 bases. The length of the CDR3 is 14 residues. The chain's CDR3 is CASSNSGPYNEQFF. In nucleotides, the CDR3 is TGTGCCAGCAGCAATAGCGGACCCTACAATGAGCAGTTCTTC.

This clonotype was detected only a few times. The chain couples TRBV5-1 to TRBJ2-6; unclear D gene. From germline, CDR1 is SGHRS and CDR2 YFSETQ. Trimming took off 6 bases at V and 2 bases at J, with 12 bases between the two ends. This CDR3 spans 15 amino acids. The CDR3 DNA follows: TGCGCCAGCACCCAGGTGACCCCTGGGGCCAACGTCCTGACTTTC. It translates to CASTQVTPGANVLTF.

The CDR3 nucleotides read TGTGCCAGCAGTGCCCAGGGGACGCATGAGCAGTTCTTC. Its protein product is CASSAQGTHEQFF. J is TRBJ2-1 and V is TRBV6-1, with D perhaps TRBD1 (6 bases). V was cut by 4 bases and J by 8 bases, with 12 bases left in between. CDR3 length equals 13 residues. Germline CDR1 is MNHNS and CDR2 is SASEGT.

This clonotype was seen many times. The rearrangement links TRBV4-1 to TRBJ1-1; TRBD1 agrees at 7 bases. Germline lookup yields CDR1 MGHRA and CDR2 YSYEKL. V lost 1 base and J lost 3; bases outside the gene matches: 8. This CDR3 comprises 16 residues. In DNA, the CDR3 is TGCGCCAGCAGCCAAGCTTCGACAGGGATGGACACTGAAGCTTTCTTT. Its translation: CASSQASTGMDTEAFF.

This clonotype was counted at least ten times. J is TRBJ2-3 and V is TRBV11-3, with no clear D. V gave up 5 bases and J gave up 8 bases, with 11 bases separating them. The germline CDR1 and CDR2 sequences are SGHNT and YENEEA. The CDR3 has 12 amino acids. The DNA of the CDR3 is TGTGCCAGCAGCCCACCACGCGGTACGCAGTATTTT. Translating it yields CASSPPRGTQYF.

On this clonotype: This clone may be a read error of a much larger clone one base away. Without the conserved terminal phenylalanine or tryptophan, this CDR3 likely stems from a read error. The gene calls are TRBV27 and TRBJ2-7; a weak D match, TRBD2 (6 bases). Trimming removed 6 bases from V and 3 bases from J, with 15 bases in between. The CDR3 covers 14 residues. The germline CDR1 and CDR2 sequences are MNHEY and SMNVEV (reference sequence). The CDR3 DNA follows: TGTGCCAGCAGCGGGACTCCGGAGAGCTACGAGCAGTACTCC. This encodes CASSGTPESYEQYS.

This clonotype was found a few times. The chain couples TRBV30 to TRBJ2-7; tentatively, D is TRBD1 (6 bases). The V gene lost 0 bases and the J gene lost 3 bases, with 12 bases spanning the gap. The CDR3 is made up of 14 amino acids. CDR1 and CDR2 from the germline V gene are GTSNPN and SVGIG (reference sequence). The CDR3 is CAWSVFHRDYEQYF. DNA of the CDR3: TGTGCCTGGAGTGTTTTTCACAGGGACTACGAGCAGTACTTC.

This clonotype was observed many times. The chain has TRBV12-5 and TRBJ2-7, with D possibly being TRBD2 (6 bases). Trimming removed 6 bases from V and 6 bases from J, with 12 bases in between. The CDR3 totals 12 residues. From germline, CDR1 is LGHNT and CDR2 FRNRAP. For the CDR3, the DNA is TGTGCTAGTGGCCGCAGGGAGGCCGAGCAGTACTTC. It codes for CASGRREAEQYF.

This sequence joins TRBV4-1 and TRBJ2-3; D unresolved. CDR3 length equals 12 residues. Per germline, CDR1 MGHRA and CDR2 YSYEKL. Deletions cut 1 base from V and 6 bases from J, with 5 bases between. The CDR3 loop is CASSQVLDTQYF. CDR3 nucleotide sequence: TGCGCCAGCAGCCAAGTTTTGGATACGCAGTATTTT.

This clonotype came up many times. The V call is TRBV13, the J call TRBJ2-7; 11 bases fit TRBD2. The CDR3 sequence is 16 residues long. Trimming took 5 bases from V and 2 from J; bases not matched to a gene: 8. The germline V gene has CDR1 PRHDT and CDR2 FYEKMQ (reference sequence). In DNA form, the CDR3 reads TGTGCCAGCAGCCTATCACTAGCGGGAGTGACCTACGAGCAGTACTTC. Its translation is CASSLSLAGVTYEQYF.

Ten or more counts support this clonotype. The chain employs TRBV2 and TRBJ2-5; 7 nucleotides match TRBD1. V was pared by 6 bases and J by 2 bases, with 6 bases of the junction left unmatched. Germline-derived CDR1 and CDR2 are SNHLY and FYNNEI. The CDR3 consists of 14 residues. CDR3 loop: CASRADRVQETQYF. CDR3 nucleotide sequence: TGTGCCAGCAGGGCCGACAGGGTGCAAGAGACCCAGTACTTC. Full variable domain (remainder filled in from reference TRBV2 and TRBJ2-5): EPEVTQTPSHQVTQMGQEVILRCVPISNHLYFYWYRQILGQKVEFLVSFYNNEISEKSEIFDDQFSVERPDGSNFTLKIRSTKLEDSAMYFCASRADRVQETQYFGPGTRLLVL.

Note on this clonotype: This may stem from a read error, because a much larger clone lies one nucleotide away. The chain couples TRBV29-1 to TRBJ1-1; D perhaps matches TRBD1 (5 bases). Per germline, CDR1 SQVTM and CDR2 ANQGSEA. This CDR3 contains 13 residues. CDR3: CSVEEAGLGEALF. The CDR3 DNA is TGCAGCGTTGAAGAGGCAGGGCTTGGTGAAGCTCTCTTT.

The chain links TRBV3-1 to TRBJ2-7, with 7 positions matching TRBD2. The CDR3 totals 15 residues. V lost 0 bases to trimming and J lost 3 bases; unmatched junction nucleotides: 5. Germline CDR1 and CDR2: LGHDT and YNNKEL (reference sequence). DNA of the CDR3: TGTGCCAGCAGCCAAGAAGAGCGGGATGACTACGAGCAGTACTTC. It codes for CASSQEERDDYEQYF.

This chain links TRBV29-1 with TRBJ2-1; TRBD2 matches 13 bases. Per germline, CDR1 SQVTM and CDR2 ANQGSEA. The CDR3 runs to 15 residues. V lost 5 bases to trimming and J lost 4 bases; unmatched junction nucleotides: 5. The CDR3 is CSVTGTSGTYNEQFF. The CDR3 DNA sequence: TGCAGCGTTACCGGGACTAGCGGGACTTACAATGAGCAGTTCTTC.

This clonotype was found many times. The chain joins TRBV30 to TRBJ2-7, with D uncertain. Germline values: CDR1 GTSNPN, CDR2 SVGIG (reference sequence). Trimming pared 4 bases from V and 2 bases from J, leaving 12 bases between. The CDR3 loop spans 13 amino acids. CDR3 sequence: CAWTNSIAYEQYF. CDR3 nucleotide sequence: TGTGCCTGGACCAATTCCATAGCCTACGAGCAGTACTTC.

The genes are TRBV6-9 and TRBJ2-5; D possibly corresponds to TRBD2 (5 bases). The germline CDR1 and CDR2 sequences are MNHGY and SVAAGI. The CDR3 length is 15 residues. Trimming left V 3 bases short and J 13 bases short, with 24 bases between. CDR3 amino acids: CASSYLGGPGPGWYF. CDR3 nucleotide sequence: TGTGCCAGCAGTTACTTGGGCGGGCCTGGGCCGGGCTGGTACTTC.

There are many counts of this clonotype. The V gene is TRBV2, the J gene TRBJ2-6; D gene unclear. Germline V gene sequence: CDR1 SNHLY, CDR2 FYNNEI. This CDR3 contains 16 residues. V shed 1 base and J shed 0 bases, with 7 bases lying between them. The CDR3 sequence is CASSEGWGSGANVLTF. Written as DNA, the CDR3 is TGTGCCAGCAGTGAAGGGTGGGGCTCTGGGGCCAACGTCCTGACTTTC.

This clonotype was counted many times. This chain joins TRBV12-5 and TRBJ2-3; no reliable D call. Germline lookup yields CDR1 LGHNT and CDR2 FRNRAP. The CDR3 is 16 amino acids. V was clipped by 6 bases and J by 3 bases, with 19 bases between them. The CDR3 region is CASGPGRDSMTDTQYF. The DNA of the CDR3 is TGTGCTAGTGGGCCTGGGCGAGACTCTATGACAGATACGCAGTATTTT. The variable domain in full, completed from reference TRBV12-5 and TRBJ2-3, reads DARVTQTPRHKVTEMGQEVTMRCQPILGHNTVFWYRQTMMQGLELLAYFRNRAPLDDSGMPKDRFSAEMPDATLATLKIQPSEPRDSAVYFCASGPGRDSMTDTQYFGPGTRLTVL.

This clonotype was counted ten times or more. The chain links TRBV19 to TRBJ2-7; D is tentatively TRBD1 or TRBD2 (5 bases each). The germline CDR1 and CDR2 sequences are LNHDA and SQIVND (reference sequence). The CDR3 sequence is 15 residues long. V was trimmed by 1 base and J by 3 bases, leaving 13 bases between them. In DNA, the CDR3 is TGTGCCAGTAGTATAGGAGGCGTGGGGGACTACGAGCAGTACTTC. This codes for CASSIGGVGDYEQYF.

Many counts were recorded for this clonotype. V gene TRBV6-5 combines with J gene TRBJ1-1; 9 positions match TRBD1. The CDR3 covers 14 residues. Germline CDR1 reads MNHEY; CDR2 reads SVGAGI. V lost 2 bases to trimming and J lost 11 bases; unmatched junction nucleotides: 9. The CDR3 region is CASSYLIGTGMAFF. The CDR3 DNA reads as TGTGCCAGCAGTTACCTTATTGGGACAGGGATGGCTTTCTTT.

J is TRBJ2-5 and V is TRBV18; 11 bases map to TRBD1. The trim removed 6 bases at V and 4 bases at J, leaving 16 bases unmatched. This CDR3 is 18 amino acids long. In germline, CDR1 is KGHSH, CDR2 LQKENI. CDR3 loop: CASSAKRRGQGAGETQYF. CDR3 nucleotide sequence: TGTGCCAGCTCTGCTAAGAGGCGAGGACAGGGGGCAGGAGAGACCCAGTACTTC.

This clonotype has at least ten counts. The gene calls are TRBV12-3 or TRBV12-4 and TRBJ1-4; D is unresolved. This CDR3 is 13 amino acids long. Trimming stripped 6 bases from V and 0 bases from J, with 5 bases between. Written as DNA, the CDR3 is TGTGCCAGCAGGCGGACAACTAATGAAAAACTGTTTTTT. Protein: CASRRTTNEKLFF.

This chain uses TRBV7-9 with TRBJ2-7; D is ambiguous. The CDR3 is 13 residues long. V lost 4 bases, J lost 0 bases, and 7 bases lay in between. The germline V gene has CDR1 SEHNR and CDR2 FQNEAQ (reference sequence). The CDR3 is CASSYGASYEQYF. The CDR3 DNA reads TGTGCCAGCAGCTATGGAGCCTCCTACGAGCAGTACTTC. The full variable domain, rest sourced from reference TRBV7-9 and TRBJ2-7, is DTGVSQNPRHKITKRGQNVTFRCDPISEHNRLYWYRQTLGQGPEFLTYFQNEAQLEKSRLLSDRFSAERPKGSFSTLEIQRTEQGDSAMYLCASSYGASYEQYFGPGTRLTVT.

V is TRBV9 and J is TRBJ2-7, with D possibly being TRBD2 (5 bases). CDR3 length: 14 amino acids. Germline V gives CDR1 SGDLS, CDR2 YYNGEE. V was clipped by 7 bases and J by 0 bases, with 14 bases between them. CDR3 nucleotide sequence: TGTGCCAGCTCCACGGCGGGTGTCTCCTACGAGCAGTACTTC. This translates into CASSTAGVSYEQYF.

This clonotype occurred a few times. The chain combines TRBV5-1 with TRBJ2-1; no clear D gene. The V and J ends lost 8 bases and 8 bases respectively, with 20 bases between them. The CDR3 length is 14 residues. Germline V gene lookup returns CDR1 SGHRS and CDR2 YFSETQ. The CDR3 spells CARSLVGRNHEQFF. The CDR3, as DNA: TGCGCCAGGTCTTTGGTGGGCCGAAACCATGAGCAGTTCTTC.

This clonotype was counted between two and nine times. The chain's CDR3 is CASSRVRASGNTIYF. CDR3 nucleotides: TGTGCCAGCAGCCGCGTCCGGGCCTCTGGAAACACCATATATTTT. The chain carries TRBV7-2 and TRBJ1-3; D unresolved. V gave up 5 bases and J gave up 0 bases, with 11 bases separating them. The CDR3 covers 15 residues. Germline loops: CDR1 SGHTA, CDR2 FQGNSA.

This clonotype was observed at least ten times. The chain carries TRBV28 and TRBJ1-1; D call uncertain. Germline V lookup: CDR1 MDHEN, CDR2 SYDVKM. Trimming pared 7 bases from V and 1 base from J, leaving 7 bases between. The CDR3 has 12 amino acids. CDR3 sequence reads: CASNLQNTEAFF. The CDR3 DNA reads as TGTGCCAGCAATCTTCAGAACACTGAAGCTTTCTTT.

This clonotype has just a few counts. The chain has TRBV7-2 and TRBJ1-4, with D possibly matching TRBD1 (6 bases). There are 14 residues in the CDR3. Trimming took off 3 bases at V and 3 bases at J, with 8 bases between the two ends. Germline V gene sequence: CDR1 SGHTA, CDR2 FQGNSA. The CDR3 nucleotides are TGTGCCAGCAGCTTGACAGGTGCTAATGAAAAACTGTTTTTT. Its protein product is CASSLTGANEKLFF.

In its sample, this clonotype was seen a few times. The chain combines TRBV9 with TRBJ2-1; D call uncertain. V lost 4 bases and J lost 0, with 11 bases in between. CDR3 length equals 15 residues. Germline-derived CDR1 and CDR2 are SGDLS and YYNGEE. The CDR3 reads CASSPTVGSYNEQFF. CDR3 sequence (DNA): TGTGCCAGCAGCCCAACTGTCGGCTCCTACAATGAGCAGTTCTTC.